Below, 23 T cell receptor beta chains from the same sample are listed, as sequenced in a study of shared clonotypes between healthy human individuals. Clones were read by immunoSEQ multiplex PCR, and TCRdb kept only the in-frame ones, dropping some. The data hold around 2.5 million clones, with 93% observed a single time. What was sequenced was naive CD4+ T cells from PBMCs. Subset given: CD45RA+ positively selected. These receptors were collected from a young man in good health. Some clones in this sample may be carry-over from other donors' samples.

This clone was detected only a few times. The rearrangement joins TRBV7-3 to TRBJ1-2; perhaps TRBD1 as D (5 bases). The CDR3 covers 12 residues. Germline values: CDR1 SGHTA, CDR2 FQGTGA. Trimming removed 2 bases at V and 8 bases at J, with 9 bases between. The CDR3 DNA follows: TGTGCCAGCAGCTTACAGGGTTTCGGCTACACCTTC. The encoded protein is CASSLQGFGYTF.

The rearrangement uses TRBV5-1 and TRBJ2-1; 7 positions match TRBD2. This CDR3 has 14 residues. The V segment lost 4 bases and the J segment 8 bases; nucleotides outside the gene matches: 9. Germline CDR1 reads SGHRS; CDR2 reads YFSETQ. DNA for the CDR3: TGCGCCAGCAGCGACGCTAGCGGCAGCCATGAGCAGTTCTTC. This encodes CASSDASGSHEQFF.

The chain recombines TRBV7-3 with TRBJ2-1, with 11 bases fitting TRBD1. The CDR3 runs 15 residues. The V segment lost 8 bases and the J segment 1 base; nucleotides outside the gene matches: 4. Germline CDR1 reads SGHTA; CDR2 reads FQGTGA. Here the CDR3 DNA reads TGTGCCAGCGGACAGGGGGCCGGGTCCTACAATGAGCAGTTCTTC. Amino acid sequence: CASGQGAGSYNEQFF.

The J gene is TRBJ2-5, the V gene TRBV7-2; no reliable D call. This CDR3 has 16 amino acids. CDR1 and CDR2 (germline): SGHTA, FQGNSA. The V end was cut by 5 bases, the J end by 5 bases, with 21 bases between. The CDR3 coding sequence is TGTGCCAGCAGCCCGGCCGCTTCGTGGAACGCGGAGACCCAGTACTTC. It yields the protein CASSPAASWNAETQYF.

The chain employs TRBV7-9 and TRBJ1-1; tentatively, D is TRBD1 (6 bases). CDR3 length: 15 residues. CDR1 is SEHNR, CDR2 FQNEAQ, per germline (reference sequence). The germline V and J ends were trimmed by 2 bases and 1 base, with 11 bases remaining between them. The CDR3 DNA reads TGTGCCAGCAGCTTATTGGGGGCGCAGAACACTGAAGCTTTCTTT. Protein product: CASSLLGAQNTEAFF.

V is TRBV28 and J is TRBJ1-4; D may be TRBD1 (5 bases). The CDR3 has 13 residues. Trimming left V 8 bases short and J 8 bases short, with 15 bases between. CDR1 and CDR2 (germline): MDHEN, SYDVKM. DNA for the CDR3: TGTGCCAGCCGCGGGGGAATGGGAGAAAAACTGTTTTTT. Its protein product is CASRGGMGEKLFF.

This clone has only one observation. The V and J genes are TRBV5-8 and TRBJ2-2, with 9 positions matching TRBD1. The trim removed 5 bases at V and 7 bases at J, leaving 9 bases unmatched. The CDR3 length is 15 residues. Germline assignment: CDR1 SGHTS and CDR2 YDEGEE. Written as DNA, the CDR3 is TGTGCCAGCAGGCCCGGGACAGGGTCGAACGGGGAGCTGTTTTTT. This translates into CASRPGTGSNGELFF.

V usage is TRBV5-8 and J usage is TRBJ1-2; TRBD1 is a possible D gene (5 bases). The germline V and J ends were trimmed by 3 bases and 5 bases, with 8 bases remaining between them. The germline V gene encodes CDR1 SGHTS and CDR2 YDEGEE. The CDR3 consists of 12 residues. The CDR3 DNA is TGTGCCAGCAGCTGGGGACGGTATGGCTACACCTTC. This codes for CASSWGRYGYTF.

With respect to this clone: The same CDR3 is also encoded by other DNA sequences in this sample. The V and J genes are TRBV28 and TRBJ1-5, with no clear D. Looked up from germline, CDR1 is MDHEN and CDR2 is SYDVKM. V was pared by 6 bases and J by 3 bases, with 9 bases between. This CDR3 has 13 amino acids. The CDR3 here is CASSSGNNQPQHF. CDR3 DNA sequence: TGTGCCAGCAGCTCAGGTAACAATCAGCCCCAGCATTTT.

The chain joins TRBV7-8 to TRBJ1-5; D gene uncertain. The germline V gene encodes CDR1 SGHVS and CDR2 FQNEAQ. Trimming left V 2 bases short and J 0 bases short, with 11 bases between. This CDR3 spans 16 amino acids. This chain's CDR3 is CASSLFPINSNQPQHF. Here the CDR3 DNA reads TGTGCCAGCAGCTTATTCCCGATTAATAGCAATCAGCCCCAGCATTTT. Drawing the rest from reference TRBV7-8 and TRBJ1-5, the complete variable domain is GAGVSQSPRYKVAKRGQDVALRCDPISGHVSLFWYQQALGQGPEFLTYFQNEAQLDKSGLPSDRFFAERPEGSVSTLKIQRTQQEDSAVYLCASSLFPINSNQPQHFGDGTRLSIL.

CDR3 in amino acids: CASSIAENTEAFF. DNA for the CDR3: TGCGCCAGCAGCATCGCAGAGAACACTGAAGCTTTCTTT. The chain recombines TRBV5-1 with TRBJ1-1; no firm D call. From germline, CDR1 is SGHRS and CDR2 YFSETQ. Trimming shortened V by 4 bases and J by 1 base, and 8 bases separated the two germline ends. The CDR3 covers 13 residues. The variable domain in full, with the rest retrieved from reference TRBV5-1 and TRBJ1-1, is KAGVTQTPRYLIKTRGQQVTLSCSPISGHRSVSWYQQTPGQGLQFLFEYFSETQRNKGNFPGRFSGRQFSNSRSEMNVSTLELGDSALYLCASSIAENTEAFFGQGTRLTVV.

The CDR3 sequence: CASSITGNQPQHF. The CDR3 DNA sequence: TGTGCCAGCAGCATAACAGGGAATCAGCCCCAGCATTTT. The rearrangement uses TRBV5-6 and TRBJ1-5; D may be TRBD1 (6 bases). This CDR3 region has 13 residues. Germline lookup yields CDR1 SGHDT and CDR2 YYEEEE. Deletions cut 4 bases from V and 4 bases from J, with 9 bases between. The whole variable domain, filled in from reference TRBV5-6 and TRBJ1-5, reads DAGVTQSPTHLIKTRGQQVTLRCSPKSGHDTVSWYQQALGQGPQFIFQYYEEEERQRGNFPDRFSGHQFPNYSSELNVNALLLGDSALYLCASSITGNQPQHFGDGTRLSIL.

The chain is built from TRBV5-6 and TRBJ2-2; 7 nucleotides agree with TRBD1. This CDR3 contains 16 residues. V shed 0 bases and J 6 bases; nucleotides not matched to a gene: 8. Germline V gene data show CDR1 as SGHDT and CDR2 as YYEEEE. In DNA form, the CDR3 reads TGTGCCAGCAGCTTGGACAGGGGCGAGGTGTCCGGGGAGCTGTTTTTT. Translating gives CASSLDRGEVSGELFF.

The chain carries TRBV4-1 and TRBJ2-5; 8 nucleotides line up with TRBD2. Germline values: CDR1 MGHRA, CDR2 YSYEKL. V gave up 3 bases and J gave up 1 base; unmatched junction bases: 10. The CDR3 is 17 amino acids. The CDR3 protein is CASSHRTPTSGQETQYF. As DNA, the CDR3 is TGCGCCAGCAGCCACCGCACACCCACTAGCGGCCAAGAGACCCAGTACTTC.

This clone came up once. The limits of the CDR3 on the DNA are not certain, so only TCRdb's listed CDR3 is given. The J gene is TRBJ2-2, the V gene TRBV4-2; no check of the table's D call, TRBD1, against the DNA was made. The CDR3 length is 22 residues, termini included. Looked up from germline, CDR1 is LGHNA and CDR2 is YNFKEQ. The CDR3 sequence is CASGPGQTHRGAVFWRDGELFF.

This chain uses TRBV2 with TRBJ1-2; 9 positions agree with TRBD1. Trimming removed 5 bases from V and 4 bases from J; junction bases left unmatched: 2. CDR3 length: 13 amino acids. Germline lookup yields CDR1 SNHLY and CDR2 FYNNEI. The CDR3 coding sequence is TGTGCCAGCAGTAACAGGGGGCTCTATGGCTACACCTTC. It is translated as CASSNRGLYGYTF.

The chain is built from TRBV9 and TRBJ2-1, with D possibly called TRBD1 or TRBD2 (5 bases each). V lost 1 base and J 5 bases, leaving 7 bases between the germline ends. Germline V gene data show CDR1 as SGDLS and CDR2 as YYNGEE. This CDR3 is built from 13 residues. In nucleotides, the CDR3 is TGTGCCAGCAGCGTACGGGGCAACAATGAGCAGTTCTTC. Amino acid sequence: CASSVRGNNEQFF.

The V call is TRBV30, the J call TRBJ1-3; no reliable D call. The V gene lost 0 bases and the J gene lost 0 bases, with 12 bases spanning the gap. The length of the CDR3 is 16 residues. In germline, CDR1 is GTSNPN, CDR2 SVGIG (reference sequence). The CDR3 loop reads CAWSVQGSFSGNTIYF. CDR3 in DNA: TGTGCCTGGAGTGTCCAAGGCAGCTTCTCTGGAAACACCATATATTTT.

V is TRBV7-2 and J is TRBJ2-7, with D uncertain. V lost 2 bases, J lost 0 bases, and 17 bases lay in between. This CDR3 spans 17 amino acids. The germline gives CDR1 SGHTA, CDR2 FQGNSA. In DNA, the CDR3 is TGTGCCAGCAGCTTAAATACAGCCGGAGCGAGCTCCTACGAGCAGTACTTC. This encodes CASSLNTAGASSYEQYF.

The chain couples TRBV6-6 to TRBJ2-1; 14 positions agree with TRBD2. J was trimmed by 8 bases and V by 8 bases; bases with no gene match: 2. Germline V gene data show CDR1 as MNHNY and CDR2 as SVGAGI (reference sequence). The CDR3 contains 13 residues. Here the CDR3 DNA reads TGTGCCAGCGGACTAGCGGGAGGTCATGAGCAGTTCTTC. This gives the protein CASGLAGGHEQFF.

The chain recombines TRBV28 with TRBJ1-2; 10 positions match TRBD1. The CDR3 length is 14 residues. Per germline, CDR1 MDHEN and CDR2 SYDVKM. Losses at the gene ends were 6 bases for V and 4 bases for J; bases not matched to a gene: 5. Here the CDR3 DNA reads TGTGCCAGCAGGACAGGGGGCCTTGTCTATGGCTACACCTTC. It translates to CASRTGGLVYGYTF.

CDR3 loop: CASSLAGGLQETQYF. CDR3 sequence (DNA): TGTGCCAGCAGCTTGGCTGGCGGACTACAAGAGACCCAGTACTTC. The rearrangement joins TRBV5-6 to TRBJ2-5, with D possibly TRBD2 on 6 matching bases. The V gene lost 0 bases and the J gene lost 2 bases, with 11 bases spanning the gap. Germline V gene sequence: CDR1 SGHDT, CDR2 YYEEEE. The CDR3 extends over 15 amino acids.

V is TRBV19 and J is TRBJ1-3; D is uncertain. Germline lookup yields CDR1 LNHDA and CDR2 SQIVND (reference sequence). With 4 bases removed from V and 0 bases from J, the gap between germline ends came to 10 bases. This CDR3 has 15 amino acids. The CDR3 DNA reads as TGTGCCAGTAGTAATCGGGCCCTCTCTGGAAACACCATATATTTT. Its protein product is CASSNRALSGNTIYF.